This T cell receptor (beta chain) comes out of a study of blood T cells in healthy people across ages. Together with a sample-barcoded 5' primer, a J-beta primer mix was included in a second PCR lasting about 7 to 12 cycles. MiXCR was run by TCRdb on the 5' RACE reads, yielding one entry per CDR3 protein. In the table there are 780,000 or so distinct CDR3 sequences, roughly 50% of which are singletons. This CDR3 spans 17 amino acids. V dropped 2 bases and J dropped 0; count of bases not matched to a gene: 4. Per the germline V gene, CDR1 is KGHDR and CDR2 is SFDVKD. The sample taken for sequencing was blood. The clonotype originates from a man in his forties in good health. V gene TRBV24-1 combines with J gene TRBJ2-4, with 9 bases matching TRBD1. The CDR3 nucleotides read TGTGCCACCAGTGATTGGACAGGGGACATAGCCAAAAACATTCAGTACTTC. It is translated as CATSDWTGDIAKNIQYF.